This T cell receptor beta chain emerged from a study of cytotoxic CD8 clonotypes in ibrutinib-treated CLL. V trimming: 5 bases; J trimming: 1 base; junction bases outside the gene matches: 11. Per germline, CDR1 MNHEY and CDR2 SMNVEV (reference sequence). The CDR3 runs 18 residues. Produced via immunoSEQ multiplex PCR; TCRdb's table is partial and in-frame only. The sample consists of 65,000 to 95,000 clones, 86% of them appearing once. The rearrangement joins TRBV27 to TRBJ2-6, with 7 positions matching TRBD2. The origin of this receptor is a human donor with chronic lymphocytic leukemia. Source: PBMCs, taken before ibrutinib treatment. CDR3 loop: CASSRGGYLPSGANVLTF. CDR3 sequence (DNA): TGTGCCAGCAGTCGGGGAGGGTACCTCCCGTCTGGGGCCAACGTCCTGACTTTC.